Presented here are 18 T cell receptor beta chains from one specimen sequenced in a study of shared clonotypes between healthy human individuals. In the naive CD8 group, cells lacked CD45RO and were positively selected for CCR7, so terminally differentiated effector memory CD45RA+ cells were left out. Data came from immunoSEQ multiplex PCR; TCRdb stores just in-frame clones and leaves some out. In the table there are about 2,200,000 clones, about 92% of which are singletons. Sequenced: naive CD8+ T cells from PBMCs. These receptors were collected from a man younger than 30 in good health. Some clones in this sample may be carry-over from other donors' samples.

The gene calls are TRBV9 and TRBJ2-2, with TRBD1 as a possible D gene (6 bases). Germline CDR1 SGDLS, CDR2 YYNGEE. This CDR3 spans 16 amino acids. The ends were cut back, 1 base at V and 4 bases at J, with 14 bases in the middle. CDR3 coding DNA: TGTGCCAGCAGCGTACCCCCCGTCAGGGGCACCGGGGAGCTGTTTTTT. It encodes CASSVPPVRGTGELFF. Complete variable domain (other parts from reference TRBV9 and TRBJ2-2): DSGVTQTPKHLITATGQRVTLRCSPRSGDLSVYWYQQSLDQGLQFLIQYYNGEERAKGNILERFSAQQFPDLHSELNLSSLELGDSALYFCASSVPPVRGTGELFFGEGSRLTVL.

The chain is built from TRBV13 and TRBJ2-6; no definite D call. This CDR3 is built from 17 residues. The germline V and J ends were trimmed by 4 bases and 0 bases, with 13 bases remaining between them. Germline V gives CDR1 PRHDT, CDR2 FYEKMQ (reference sequence). The CDR3 loop reads CASSSRLSHSGANVLTF. For the CDR3, the DNA is TGTGCCAGCAGCTCCAGACTGTCCCACTCTGGGGCCAACGTCCTGACTTTC. The entire variable domain, with the rest obtained from reference TRBV13 and TRBJ2-6, is as follows: AAGVIQSPRHLIKEKRETATLKCYPIPRHDTVYWYQQGPGQDPQFLISFYEKMQSDKGSIPDRFSAQQFSDYHSELNMSSLELGDSALYFCASSSRLSHSGANVLTFGAGSRLTVL.

This sequence joins TRBV7-6 and TRBJ2-7; D gene unclear. Trimming left V 6 bases short and J 7 bases short, with 19 bases between. The CDR3 sequence is 14 residues long. The V gene's germline CDR1 is SGHVS and CDR2 FNYEAQ. The CDR3 sequence: CASRVGNSAGEQYF. In DNA form, the CDR3 reads TGTGCCAGCAGAGTAGGTAACAGCGCTGGAGAGCAGTACTTC.

The chain couples TRBV5-4 to TRBJ2-3; 12 nucleotides align to TRBD2. The V gene end was trimmed by 1 base and the J gene end by 5 bases; junction bases not matched to a gene: 8. CDR3 length: 17 amino acids. From germline, CDR1 is SGHNT and CDR2 YYREEE (reference sequence). The CDR3 protein is CASSLRLAGGYVDTQYF. The CDR3 DNA sequence: TGTGCCAGCAGCTTGCGCCTAGCGGGAGGGTATGTAGATACGCAGTATTTT.

The genes are TRBV28 and TRBJ2-1; TRBD2 matches at 16 bases. With 5 bases clipped from V and 8 bases from J, the junction kept 3 bases outside the gene matches. From germline, CDR1 is MDHEN and CDR2 SYDVKM. CDR3 length: 15 amino acids. The CDR3 spells CASSGTSGRVYEQFF. CDR3 in DNA: TGTGCCAGCAGTGGGACTAGCGGGAGGGTGTATGAGCAGTTCTTC.

The chain combines TRBV6-6 with TRBJ1-5, with a tentative D call TRBD1 (6 bases). The CDR3 spans 13 residues. Germline CDR1 and CDR2: MNHNY and SVGAGI (reference sequence). Trimming cost V 0 bases and J 9 bases, with 9 bases left between them. This chain's CDR3 is CASSYSPRGPQHF. The CDR3 DNA sequence: TGTGCCAGCAGTTACTCTCCCAGGGGGCCCCAGCATTTT.

V usage is TRBV7-9 and J usage is TRBJ2-1; 9 bases are a match to TRBD2. Germline CDR1 and CDR2: SEHNR and FQNEAQ (reference sequence). The length of the CDR3 is 14 residues. The V and J ends lost 0 bases and 8 bases, in that order; junction bases with no gene match: 2. CDR3 DNA sequence: TGTGCCAGCAGCTTAGCTAGCGGGAGTCATGAGCAGTTCTTC. Its protein product is CASSLASGSHEQFF. Supplemented by reference TRBV7-9 and TRBJ2-1, the full variable domain reads DTGVSQNPRHKITKRGQNVTFRCDPISEHNRLYWYRQTLGQGPEFLTYFQNEAQLEKSRLLSDRFSAERPKGSFSTLEIQRTEQGDSAMYLCASSLASGSHEQFFGPGTRLTVL.

The chain joins TRBV2 to TRBJ2-3; D may be TRBD2 (7 bases). CDR3 length: 13 amino acids. Trimming took 9 bases from V and 1 from J, leaving 11 bases between them. CDR1 is SNHLY and CDR2 is FYNNEI in the germline V gene. The CDR3 spells CASGGARTDTQYF. The DNA of the CDR3 is TGTGCCAGTGGGGGGGCACGCACAGATACGCAGTATTTT.

The chain has TRBV4-3 and TRBJ1-2; D gene uncertain. CDR1 LGHNA and CDR2 YSLEER come from the germline V gene. The CDR3 runs to 15 residues. Trimming removed 0 bases from V and 8 bases from J, with 16 bases in between. CDR3 coding DNA: TGCGCCAGCAGCCAAGATGCGGGGAACGCTATGGGCTACACCTTC. This encodes CASSQDAGNAMGYTF.

V and J are TRBV19 and TRBJ1-1; TRBD1 aligns across 7 bases. Looked up from germline, CDR1 is LNHDA and CDR2 is SQIVND (reference sequence). V was pared by 5 bases and J by 5 bases, with 8 bases of the junction left unmatched. This CDR3 is built from 14 residues. The CDR3 reads CASSSTGQVTEAFF. CDR3 DNA sequence: TGTGCCAGTAGTTCGACAGGGCAGGTTACTGAAGCTTTCTTT.

The chain uses TRBV6-5 and TRBJ2-2; 9 nucleotides align to TRBD1. Germline CDR1 reads MNHEY; CDR2 reads SVGAGI. The J segment lost 6 bases and the V segment lost 3 bases, leaving 5 bases of the junction unmatched. This CDR3 region has 15 residues. Here the CDR3 DNA reads TGTGCCAGCAGTTATACAGGGGGCTCGGCCGGGGAGCTGTTTTTT. Translating gives CASSYTGGSAGELFF.

The rearrangement joins TRBV9 to TRBJ2-7; D gene unclear. The germline CDR1 and CDR2 sequences are SGDLS and YYNGEE. V lost 2 bases, J lost 0 bases, and 9 bases lay in between. The CDR3 length is 14 residues. As DNA, the CDR3 is TGTGCCAGCAGCGTGGGCAGCCCCTCCTACGAGCAGTACTTC. It translates to CASSVGSPSYEQYF. Full variable domain (missing parts from reference TRBV9 and TRBJ2-7): DSGVTQTPKHLITATGQRVTLRCSPRSGDLSVYWYQQSLDQGLQFLIQYYNGEERAKGNILERFSAQQFPDLHSELNLSSLELGDSALYFCASSVGSPSYEQYFGPGTRLTVT.

The DNA for the CDR3 is TGCAGCGTGATACTCCGGGACATCCTAGCCAAAAACATTCAGTACTTC. It translates to CSVILRDILAKNIQYF. The rearrangement joins TRBV29-1 to TRBJ2-4, with D perhaps TRBD1 (6 bases). V was shortened by 6 bases and J by 0 bases, with 18 bases between the two germline ends. Germline values: CDR1 SQVTM, CDR2 ANQGSEA. The CDR3 covers 16 residues.

Concerning this clone itself: Other nucleotide sequences in the sample specify the same CDR3. CDR3 nucleotides: TGTGCCAGCAGCTTAGAACCGTACGAGCAGTACTTC. Residues: CASSLEPYEQYF. The genes are TRBV7-8 and TRBJ2-7, with unresolved D. Trimming shortened V by 1 base and J by 4 bases, and 5 bases separated the two germline ends. The CDR3 loop spans 12 amino acids. Germline CDR1 and CDR2: SGHVS and FQNEAQ.

Concerning this clone itself: The sample carries other DNA sequences with the same CDR3. The chain joins TRBV19 to TRBJ1-1, with D hard to call. Trimming removed 6 bases at V and 1 base at J, with 9 bases between. Germline CDR1 reads LNHDA; CDR2 reads SQIVND (reference sequence). This CDR3 comprises 13 residues. CDR3 nucleotide sequence: TGTGCCAGTAGCCCGGGAGCGAACACTGAAGCTTTCTTT. Protein product: CASSPGANTEAFF.

This clone has just one count. The junction does not match germline at one end; this may be a read error. The chain recombines TRBV27 with TRBJ2-7; TRBD2 matches at 7 bases. Germline CDR1 MNHEY, CDR2 SMNVEV (reference sequence). The CDR3 runs 13 residues. The CDR3 bases are TGTGCCAGCAGTTTCATCGGGGACTACGAGCGGTACTTC. It encodes CASSFIGDYERYF.

This clone has just one count. V usage is TRBV4-2 and J usage is TRBJ1-6; TRBD1 aligns across 8 bases. Germline CDR1 reads LGHNA; CDR2 reads YNFKEQ. The CDR3 has 14 residues. V dropped 0 bases and J dropped 8; count of bases not matched to a gene: 0. DNA for the CDR3: TGTGCCAGCAGCCAAGAGACAGGGGATTCACCCCTCCACTTT. Translating gives CASSQETGDSPLHF.

The chain joins TRBV28 to TRBJ2-7, with D perhaps TRBD1 (6 bases). CDR3 length: 14 residues. The germline V gene encodes CDR1 MDHEN and CDR2 SYDVKM. Trimming took off 6 bases at V and 2 bases at J, with 14 bases between the two ends. This CDR3 is CASSPGHLAYEQYF. The CDR3 DNA is TGTGCCAGCAGCCCGGGACACCTTGCCTACGAGCAGTACTTC.